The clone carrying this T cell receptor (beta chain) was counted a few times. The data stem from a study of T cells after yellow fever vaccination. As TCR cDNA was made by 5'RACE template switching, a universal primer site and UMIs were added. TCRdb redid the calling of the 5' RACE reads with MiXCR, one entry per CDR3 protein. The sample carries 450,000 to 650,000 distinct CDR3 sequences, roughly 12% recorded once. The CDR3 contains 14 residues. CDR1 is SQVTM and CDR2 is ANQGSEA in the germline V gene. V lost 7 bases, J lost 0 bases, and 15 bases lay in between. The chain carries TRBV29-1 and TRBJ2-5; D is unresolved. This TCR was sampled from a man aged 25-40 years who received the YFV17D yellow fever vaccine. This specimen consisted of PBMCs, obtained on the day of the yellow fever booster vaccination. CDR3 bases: TGCAGCGCCGACCTTAGTCCTTACCAAGAGACCCAGTACTTC. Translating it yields CSADLSPYQETQYF.